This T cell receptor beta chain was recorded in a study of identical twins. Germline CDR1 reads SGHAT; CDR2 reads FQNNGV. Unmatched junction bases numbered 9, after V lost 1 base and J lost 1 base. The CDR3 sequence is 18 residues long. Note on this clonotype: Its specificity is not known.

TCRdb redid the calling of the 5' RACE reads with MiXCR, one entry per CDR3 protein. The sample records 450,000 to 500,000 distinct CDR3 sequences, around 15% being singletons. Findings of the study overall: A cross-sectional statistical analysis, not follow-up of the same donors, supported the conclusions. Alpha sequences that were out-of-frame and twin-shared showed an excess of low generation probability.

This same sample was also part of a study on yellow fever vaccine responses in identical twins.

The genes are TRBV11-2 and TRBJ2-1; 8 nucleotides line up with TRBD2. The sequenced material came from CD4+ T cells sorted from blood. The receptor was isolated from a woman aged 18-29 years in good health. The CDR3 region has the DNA TGTGCCAGCAGCTTAGTTCGGCTAGCGGGTTTTTCCTACAATGAGCAGTTCTTC. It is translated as CASSLVRLAGFSYNEQFF.